These 31 T cell receptor beta chains were sequenced from one sample in a study of blood T cell repertoires in COVID-19. TCRdb keeps only in-frame clones here, not all; method: immunoSEQ multiplex PCR. Counted here are nearly 95,000 clones, approximately 87% occurring once; the ten biggest clones make up less than 2%. The sequenced material came from peripheral blood. The receptor set was obtained from a human donor with active COVID-19. The donor label of this sample is uncertain.

This clone was observed a single time. This chain joins TRBV9 and TRBJ1-4; tentatively, D is TRBD1 (6 bases). Germline values: CDR1 SGDLS, CDR2 YYNGEE. This CDR3 is built from 15 residues. V was pared by 4 bases and J by 7 bases, with 17 bases between. CDR3 sequence (DNA): TGTGCCAGCAGCCCAACAGGACAGCCTGGTGAAAAACTGTTTTTT. This translates into CASSPTGQPGEKLFF.

This clone has just one count. The chain employs TRBV5-6 and TRBJ1-1, with TRBD1 matching 8 bases. Germline values: CDR1 SGHDT, CDR2 YYEEEE. This CDR3 is built from 16 residues. J was trimmed by 4 bases and V by 3 bases; bases with no gene match: 11. The DNA for the CDR3 is TGTGCCAGCAGCTCAATGGACAGGGCGTTAGGCACTGAAGCTTTCTTT. This codes for CASSSMDRALGTEAFF.

The genes are TRBV6-1 and TRBJ1-2; D remains ambiguous. Germline V lookup: CDR1 MNHNS, CDR2 SASEGT. CDR3 length: 16 amino acids. Trimming took off 1 base at V and 4 bases at J, with 16 bases between the two ends. This CDR3 reads CASSEGFAESGYGYTF. CDR3 DNA: TGTGCCAGCAGTGAAGGTTTTGCCGAGTCGGGCTATGGCTACACCTTC.

The rearrangement uses TRBV19 and TRBJ1-1; D may be TRBD1 (6 bases). The CDR3 contains 13 residues. Trimming left V 7 bases short and J 5 bases short, with 14 bases between. Germline CDR1 LNHDA, CDR2 SQIVND (reference sequence). CDR3 loop: CASKTGRGTEAFF. In DNA, the CDR3 is TGTGCCAGTAAAACAGGGAGGGGTACTGAAGCTTTCTTT.

The V call is TRBV7-2, the J call TRBJ2-3; 10 bases are a match to TRBD1. Germline V gene lookup returns CDR1 SGHTA and CDR2 FQGNSA. V was pared by 8 bases and J by 0 bases, with 8 bases of the junction left unmatched. CDR3 length: 16 residues. The CDR3: CASQPGQGVSTDTQYF. The DNA of the CDR3 is TGTGCCAGCCAACCCGGACAGGGGGTAAGCACAGATACGCAGTATTTT. The full variable domain, with the rest looked up from reference TRBV7-2 and TRBJ2-3, is GAGVSQSPSNKVTEKGKDVELRCDPISGHTALYWYRQSLGQGLEFLIYFQGNSAPDKSGLPSDRFSAERTGGSVSTLTIQRTQQEDSAVYLCASQPGQGVSTDTQYFGPGTRLTVL.

The chain couples TRBV27 to TRBJ1-5, with a possible D match to TRBD1 (5 bases). The length of the CDR3 is 22 residues. CDR1 is MNHEY and CDR2 is SMNVEV in the germline V gene (reference sequence). The V and J ends lost 7 bases and 0 bases respectively, with 34 bases between them. CDR3 sequence (DNA): TGTGCCAGCATGTACCAGGACAATCCCCTCCCACATCGTCTGTATAGCAATCAGCCCCAGCATTTT. This gives the protein CASMYQDNPLPHRLYSNQPQHF.

This chain joins TRBV5-1 and TRBJ2-6; 8 nucleotides agree with TRBD1. V was pared by 0 bases and J by 0 bases, with 5 bases of the junction left unmatched. This CDR3 region has 18 residues. Germline V gene data show CDR1 as SGHRS and CDR2 as YFSETQ. CDR3 sequence reads: CASSLDGTGNSGANVLTF. As DNA, the CDR3 is TGCGCCAGCAGCTTGGATGGGACAGGTAACTCTGGGGCCAACGTCCTGACTTTC.

The chain combines TRBV7-9 with TRBJ1-4, with 8 nucleotides matching TRBD1. The germline V gene has CDR1 SEHNR and CDR2 FQNEAQ (reference sequence). V gave up 3 bases and J gave up 8 bases; unmatched junction bases: 8. This CDR3 has 15 residues. CDR3 protein: CASSLRQGRGEKLFF. The CDR3 DNA follows: TGTGCCAGCAGCTTGAGACAGGGGCGAGGAGAAAAACTGTTTTTT.

J is TRBJ1-6 and V is TRBV6-5, with a tentative D call TRBD1 (6 bases). This CDR3 is built from 15 residues. The ends were cut back, 6 bases at V and 9 bases at J, with 18 bases in the middle. CDR1 and CDR2 from the germline V gene are MNHEY and SVGAGI. The CDR3 sequence is CASRQGRGWGSPLHF. In DNA, the CDR3 is TGTGCCAGCAGGCAGGGGAGGGGTTGGGGTTCACCCCTCCACTTT.

The V and J genes are TRBV28 and TRBJ1-2, with D tentatively TRBD1 (6 bases). V lost 7 bases and J lost 8, with 20 bases in between. Per the germline V gene, CDR1 is MDHEN and CDR2 is SYDVKM. The CDR3 extends over 14 amino acids. CDR3: CASTRANRAAGYTF. The CDR3 bases are TGTGCCAGCACTAGAGCCAACAGGGCCGCGGGCTACACCTTC.

In this sample, this clone turned up a few times. V usage is TRBV5-5 and J usage is TRBJ1-1; D not certain. Trimming removed 6 bases from V and 5 bases from J, with 8 bases in between. Looked up from germline, CDR1 is SGHKS and CDR2 is YYEKEE (reference sequence). CDR3 length equals 11 residues. The CDR3 nucleotides are TGTGCCAGCACGCCGGTTACTGAAGCTTTCTTT. This translates into CASTPVTEAFF.

This clone is a singleton in its sample. The chain has TRBV27 and TRBJ2-2; TRBD1 matches 7 bases. The V gene end was trimmed by 6 bases and the J gene end by 7 bases; junction bases not matched to a gene: 8. This CDR3 contains 14 residues. Germline V gene data show CDR1 as MNHEY and CDR2 as SMNVEV (reference sequence). The CDR3 DNA reads as TGTGCCAGCAGACTCAGGGGGTGGGGCGGGGAGCTGTTTTTT. It yields the protein CASRLRGWGGELFF.

V gene TRBV6-2 or TRBV6-3 combines with J gene TRBJ2-7; 10 bases align to TRBD2. This CDR3 is built from 14 residues. Germline values: CDR1 MNHEY, CDR2 SVGEGT. After removal of 6 bases from V and 3 bases from J, the junction contained 5 bases not matched to a gene. Here the CDR3 DNA reads TGTGCCAGCAGCTTAGCGGGGGGAGGCTACGAGCAGTACTTC. Translating gives CASSLAGGGYEQYF.

The chain has TRBV29-1 and TRBJ2-5; TRBD2 might be the D (6 bases). V was trimmed by 3 bases and J by 4 bases, leaving 21 bases between them. The germline V gene has CDR1 SQVTM and CDR2 ANQGSEA. CDR3 length equals 16 residues. The CDR3 DNA sequence: TGCAGCGTTGAGGGCCCCGGGGGAACTATAGGAGAGACCCAGTACTTC. Its protein is CSVEGPGGTIGETQYF.

The V call is TRBV12-3 or TRBV12-4, the J call TRBJ1-1, with D uncertain. The CDR3 loop spans 12 amino acids. Trimming pared 6 bases from V and 0 bases from J, leaving 5 bases between. CDR3 protein: CASSPLNTEAFF. The CDR3 DNA reads TGTGCCAGCAGCCCTCTGAACACTGAAGCTTTCTTT.

The chain links TRBV28 to TRBJ2-3; 11 bases are a match to TRBD2. Trimming at V came to 7 bases and at J to 0 bases, leaving 6 bases not matched to a gene. Germline loops: CDR1 MDHEN, CDR2 SYDVKM. This CDR3 comprises 16 residues. The DNA of the CDR3 is TGTGCCAGCACCGTAGCGGGGGGGCTTAGCACAGATACGCAGTATTTT. Protein product: CASTVAGGLSTDTQYF.

This sequence joins TRBV5-5 and TRBJ2-2; a possible D gene is TRBD1 (6 bases). Deletions cut 4 bases from V and 4 bases from J, with 11 bases between. CDR3 length equals 14 residues. The germline V gene has CDR1 SGHKS and CDR2 YYEKEE (reference sequence). The chain's CDR3 is CASSTGSGTGELFF. In DNA, the CDR3 is TGTGCCAGCAGCACAGGGAGTGGCACCGGGGAGCTGTTTTTT.

The chain carries TRBV19 and TRBJ2-7; 8 positions agree with TRBD1. Germline loops: CDR1 LNHDA, CDR2 SQIVND (reference sequence). The CDR3 loop spans 14 amino acids. With V trimmed by 3 bases and J by 2 bases, 3 bases remained unmatched. The DNA of the CDR3 is TGTGCCAGTAGTATCACAGGGGGAACCTACGAGCAGTACTTC. Translation gives CASSITGGTYEQYF.

The chain carries TRBV6-2 or TRBV6-3 and TRBJ1-6, with 8 positions matching TRBD1. There are 19 residues in the CDR3. The J segment lost 7 bases and the V segment lost 1 base, leaving 15 bases of the junction unmatched. Germline CDR1 reads MNHEY; CDR2 reads SVGEGT. CDR3 sequence: CASSYYRDRPSVSNSPLHF. CDR3 DNA sequence: TGTGCCAGCAGTTACTACCGGGACAGGCCCAGCGTTTCGAATTCACCCCTCCACTTT.

The count of this clone is one. The chain carries TRBV10-2 and TRBJ2-1, with TRBD2 identical over 12 bases. Germline values: CDR1 WSHSY, CDR2 SAAADI. The V segment lost 2 bases and the J segment 2 bases; nucleotides outside the gene matches: 1. This CDR3 has 16 residues. CDR3 in DNA: TGCGCCAGCAGTGAGCTAGCGGGGGGGCCCTACAATGAGCAGTTCTTC. Its protein product is CASSELAGGPYNEQFF.

This clone was counted a few times. The chain uses TRBV5-1 and TRBJ2-2, with 10 bases lining up with TRBD2. The CDR3 consists of 16 residues. With V trimmed by 4 bases and J by 2 bases, 5 bases remained unmatched. Germline V CDR1 and CDR2: SGHRS, YFSETQ. The CDR3 DNA reads TGCGCCAGCAGCGTCGGACTAGCGGTCAACACCGGGGAGCTGTTTTTT. Translated: CASSVGLAVNTGELFF.

This clone turned up a few times. The chain employs TRBV2 and TRBJ2-7; 7 positions match TRBD1. CDR1 is SNHLY, CDR2 FYNNEI, per germline. J was trimmed by 1 base and V by 6 bases; bases with no gene match: 3. CDR3 length: 13 residues. The CDR3 protein is CASSRDSSYEQYF. For the CDR3, the DNA is TGTGCCAGCAGCCGGGACAGTTCCTACGAGCAGTACTTC.

This sequence joins TRBV2 and TRBJ1-4; 8 bases line up with TRBD1. This CDR3 region has 15 residues. Germline CDR1 reads SNHLY; CDR2 reads FYNNEI. V shed 6 bases, J shed 7 bases, and the junction held 10 bases outside the gene matches. CDR3 loop: CASRADQGAGEKLFF. In DNA, the CDR3 is TGTGCCAGCAGAGCAGACCAGGGGGCTGGTGAAAAACTGTTTTTT.

This sequence joins TRBV5-1 and TRBJ2-3; possible D gene TRBD2, 6 bases. This CDR3 spans 14 amino acids. The ends were cut back, 4 bases at V and 4 bases at J, with 13 bases in the middle. CDR1 and CDR2 from the germline V gene are SGHRS and YFSETQ. CDR3: CASSLIGTADTQYF. CDR3 DNA sequence: TGCGCCAGCAGCCTAATCGGGACTGCAGATACGCAGTATTTT.

CDR3 amino acids: CAWSVGGGAKNIQYF. As DNA, the CDR3 is TGTGCCTGGAGTGTTGGCGGGGGAGCCAAAAACATTCAGTACTTC. V is TRBV30 and J is TRBJ2-4; 7 bases line up with TRBD2. With V trimmed by 0 bases and J by 0 bases, 2 bases remained unmatched. Per germline, CDR1 GTSNPN and CDR2 SVGIG (reference sequence). The length of the CDR3 is 15 residues.

CDR3 sequence (DNA): TGCGCCAGCAGCTCCAATCCCGGCACTGAAGCTTTCTTT. Translated: CASSSNPGTEAFF. The chain uses TRBV5-1 and TRBJ1-1, with D unresolved. In germline, CDR1 is SGHRS, CDR2 YFSETQ. The CDR3 covers 13 residues. V was cut by 3 bases and J by 4 bases, with 10 bases left in between.

This chain uses TRBV13 with TRBJ2-3; TRBD1 is a possible D gene (5 bases). The germline CDR1 and CDR2 sequences are PRHDT and FYEKMQ (reference sequence). The CDR3 length is 17 residues. V lost 5 bases and J 0 bases, leaving 18 bases between the germline ends. Here the CDR3 reads CASSPRVGRWSTDTQYF. CDR3 DNA sequence: TGTGCCAGCAGCCCCAGGGTGGGTAGATGGAGCACAGATACGCAGTATTTT.

This chain's CDR3 is CASSGTGAPRETQYF. The CDR3 nucleotides read TGTGCCAGCAGCGGGACAGGAGCTCCTCGGGAGACCCAGTACTTC. The chain recombines TRBV9 with TRBJ2-5, with 7 bases that match TRBD1. The germline CDR1 and CDR2 sequences are SGDLS and YYNGEE. This CDR3 contains 15 residues. V lost 3 bases, J lost 5 bases, and 10 bases stayed unmatched.

This clone occurred once. The chain recombines TRBV5-6 with TRBJ1-2; tentative D call: TRBD1 (6 bases). Germline assignment: CDR1 SGHDT and CDR2 YYEEEE. This CDR3 is built from 14 residues. V was clipped by 0 bases and J by 4 bases, with 10 bases between them. CDR3 nucleotide sequence: TGTGCCAGCAGCTTGGCCGGGACACCCTATGGCTACACCTTC. It codes for CASSLAGTPYGYTF.

This sequence joins TRBV15 and TRBJ1-2, with 7 positions matching TRBD1. V was clipped by 6 bases and J by 5 bases; unmatched bases: 6. The CDR3 is made up of 13 amino acids. Per germline, CDR1 LNHNV and CDR2 YYDKDF (reference sequence). This chain's CDR3 is CATSEGAGYGYTF. CDR3 nucleotide sequence: TGTGCCACCAGTGAGGGGGCAGGGTATGGCTACACCTTC.

The rearrangement links TRBV19 to TRBJ2-1, with D possibly matching TRBD1 (7 bases). The CDR3 loop spans 14 amino acids. The germline V and J ends were trimmed by 7 bases and 3 bases, with 13 bases remaining between them. The germline gives CDR1 LNHDA, CDR2 SQIVND (reference sequence). The CDR3 sequence: CASKFRGDYNEQFF. CDR3 nucleotides: TGTGCCAGTAAGTTCAGGGGGGACTACAATGAGCAGTTCTTC.